These 28 T cell receptor beta chains originate from one sample sequenced in a study of blood T cells in healthy people across ages. A second PCR of roughly 7 to 11 cycles used a sample-barcoded 5' primer and a J-beta primer mix. Each CDR3 protein is one row after TCRdb ran MiXCR on the 5' RACE reads. The sample holds about 1.4 million distinct CDR3 sequences, approximately 59% seen once. The sample consisted of blood. These receptors came from a man younger than 35 in good health.

J is TRBJ2-3 and V is TRBV10-3, with 7 bases lining up with TRBD1. The germline V gene has CDR1 ENHRY and CDR2 SYGVKD. This CDR3 contains 19 residues. With V trimmed by 3 bases and J by 0 bases, 15 bases remained unmatched. The CDR3 bases are TGTGCCATCAGTGAATTGATTACTAACCAGGGGGTAAGCACAGATACGCAGTATTTT. As protein: CAISELITNQGVSTDTQYF.

The chain links TRBV6-1 to TRBJ1-5, with 7 bases fitting TRBD1. Germline-derived CDR1 and CDR2 are MNHNS and SASEGT. V lost 5 bases, J lost 5 bases, and 3 bases stayed unmatched. The CDR3 is made up of 13 amino acids. The CDR3 coding sequence is TGTGCCAGCAGTCCAGGGGGAGATCAGCCCCAGCATTTT. This encodes CASSPGGDQPQHF.

In DNA, the CDR3 is TGTGCCAGCAGCTCACCTCCTAGCGGGGTCAAAAACATTCAGTACTTC. Protein sequence: CASSSPPSGVKNIQYF. V usage is TRBV7-2 and J usage is TRBJ2-4; 9 bases agree with TRBD2. Germline trimming cut 4 bases from V and 3 bases from J; bases unmatched to any gene: 7. CDR3 size: 16 residues. The germline gives CDR1 SGHTA, CDR2 FQGNSA.

This clonotype occurred a few times. This rearrangement joins TRBV15 to TRBJ1-2; D is ambiguous. The CDR3 spans 13 residues. The V and J ends lost 5 bases and 3 bases respectively, with 10 bases between them. Germline CDR1 is LNHNV and CDR2 is YYDKDF (reference sequence). Here the CDR3 DNA reads TGTGCCACCAGCCCAAGCCGGGACTATGGCTACACCTTC. Protein product: CATSPSRDYGYTF.

This clonotype has only one observation. The chain couples TRBV27 to TRBJ2-7; D ambiguous. V lost 3 bases and J lost 2, with 11 bases in between. This CDR3 is built from 14 residues. CDR1 is MNHEY and CDR2 is SMNVEV in the germline V gene (reference sequence). As DNA, the CDR3 is TGTGCCAGCAGTTTTATAGGGAACACCTACGAGCAGTACTTC. It codes for CASSFIGNTYEQYF.

This clonotype came up once. The V and J genes are TRBV20-1 and TRBJ2-1, with TRBD2 matching 10 bases. The CDR3 has 16 amino acids. V lost 0 bases to trimming and J lost 1 base; unmatched junction nucleotides: 3. The V gene's germline CDR1 is DFQATT and CDR2 SNEGSKA (reference sequence). CDR3 sequence: CSARDKRGGSYNEQFF. The CDR3 nucleotides read TGCAGTGCTAGAGATAAGCGGGGGGGTTCCTACAATGAGCAGTTCTTC.

This clonotype was recorded a few times. The chain employs TRBV20-1 and TRBJ1-1, with D uncertain. CDR1 and CDR2 from the germline V gene are DFQATT and SNEGSKA (reference sequence). CDR3 length equals 14 residues. The V and J ends lost 5 bases and 1 base respectively, with 14 bases between them. The CDR3 region is CSAHPPLENTEAFF. DNA for the CDR3: TGCAGTGCTCATCCCCCTCTCGAGAACACTGAAGCTTTCTTT.

The rearrangement links TRBV7-2 to TRBJ2-5; a weak D match, TRBD2 (5 bases). CDR3 length: 15 amino acids. Per germline, CDR1 SGHTA and CDR2 FQGNSA. V was clipped by 5 bases and J by 1 base, with 14 bases between them. The CDR3, as DNA: TGTGCCAGCAGCCTGTACCTAGCACCCCAAGAGACCCAGTACTTC. Its translation is CASSLYLAPQETQYF.

V and J are TRBV5-6 and TRBJ2-3; TRBD2 agrees at 8 bases. V lost 6 bases and J lost 4; bases outside the gene matches: 13. The CDR3 is 16 residues long. Germline-derived CDR1 and CDR2 are SGHDT and YYEEEE. The CDR3 sequence: CASTHAGTRSSDTQYF. CDR3 in DNA: TGTGCCAGCACCCACGCCGGGACTAGATCATCAGATACGCAGTATTTT.

This clonotype was counted only a few times. This rearrangement joins TRBV6-1 to TRBJ2-1; D is ambiguous. Germline V gene data show CDR1 as MNHNS and CDR2 as SASEGT. Between the trimmed V and J ends, which lost 1 base and 6 bases, there was a span of 10 bases. The CDR3 covers 14 residues. Here the CDR3 DNA reads TGTGCCAGCAGTGAAGTTTTCAGCTCCAATGAGCAGTTCTTC. It encodes CASSEVFSSNEQFF.

CDR3 nucleotide sequence: TGTGCCAGCAGCGGAGGACAGGGGTTTGACTATGGCTACACCTTC. Its translation is CASSGGQGFDYGYTF. The chain is built from TRBV9 and TRBJ1-2; 9 bases agree with TRBD1. V shed 3 bases and J 3 bases; nucleotides not matched to a gene: 6. Germline CDR1 is SGDLS and CDR2 is YYNGEE. The CDR3 loop spans 15 amino acids.

The chain combines TRBV29-1 with TRBJ2-2; D uncertain. Per germline, CDR1 SQVTM and CDR2 ANQGSEA. Deletions cut 5 bases from V and 5 bases from J, with 18 bases between. The CDR3 sequence is 15 residues long. The CDR3: CSVRLGPPNTGELFF. CDR3 nucleotides: TGCAGCGTTCGACTCGGACCACCAAATACCGGGGAGCTGTTTTTT.

The V call is TRBV14, the J call TRBJ1-6; D call uncertain. The V and J ends lost 8 bases and 5 bases respectively, with 16 bases between them. The CDR3 contains 15 residues. The germline CDR1 and CDR2 sequences are SGHDN and FVKESK. CDR3 bases: TGTGCCAGCGGAACGGGCGGCCGCGATAATTCACCCCTCCACTTT. Amino acids: CASGTGGRDNSPLHF.

The sample holds one count of this clonotype. This chain links TRBV3-1 with TRBJ2-7; TRBD2 is a possible D gene (5 bases). Germline-derived CDR1 and CDR2 are LGHDT and YNNKEL (reference sequence). This CDR3 contains 15 residues. Deletions cut 1 base from V and 3 bases from J, with 13 bases between. CDR3 protein: CASSQGRADNYEQYF. CDR3 nucleotide sequence: TGTGCCAGCAGCCAAGGACGAGCGGATAACTACGAGCAGTACTTC.

The V and J genes are TRBV6-1 and TRBJ2-7; a possible D gene is TRBD1 (6 bases). The J call is uncertain, as TRBJ2-5 better fits the DNA end. Looked up from germline, CDR1 is MNHNS and CDR2 is SASEGT. The CDR3 totals 15 residues. CDR3 nucleotide sequence: TGTGCCAGCAGTGAAGGCAGGGGAAGGCAAGAGACCCAGTACTTC. It encodes CASSEGRGRQETQYF.

The V and J genes are TRBV12-3 or TRBV12-4 and TRBJ1-5; unclear D gene. CDR3 length equals 11 residues. Trimming removed 6 bases from V and 7 bases from J, with 7 bases in between. CDR3 nucleotide sequence: TGTGCCAGCAGCCTGGAGCAGCCCCAGCATTTT. The encoded protein is CASSLEQPQHF.

This clonotype has a handful of counts. This rearrangement joins TRBV6-2 or TRBV6-3 to TRBJ2-5, with D tentatively TRBD2 (5 bases). Near its end, the DNA agrees better with TRBJ2-7, so the J call may be wrong. Germline lookup yields CDR1 MNHEY and CDR2 SVGEGT. This CDR3 has 13 amino acids. CDR3 bases: TGTGCCAGCAGTTTCGGACTGACGGACGAGCAGTACTTC. Translation gives CASSFGLTDEQYF.

This clonotype was seen a few times. The chain employs TRBV2 and TRBJ1-4; D is perhaps TRBD1 (5 bases). CDR3 length: 15 amino acids. Germline V gives CDR1 SNHLY, CDR2 FYNNEI. V lost 6 bases, J lost 0 bases, and 11 bases lay in between. CDR3 sequence (DNA): TGTGCCAGCAGCACCTACAGGACAACTAATGAAAAACTGTTTTTT. Translated, it gives CASSTYRTTNEKLFF.

On this clonotype: The junction shows a germline mismatch at one end, possibly a read error. This chain links TRBV5-6 with TRBJ1-2; perhaps TRBD1 as D (6 bases). CDR3 length: 16 amino acids. The germline gives CDR1 SGHDT, CDR2 YYEEEE. CDR3 nucleotide sequence: TGTGCCAGCAGCTTAATAGGACAGACAATAGACTATGACTACACCTTC. Translating gives CASSLIGQTIDYDYTF.

This sequence joins TRBV11-2 and TRBJ1-2, with no clear D. V was pared by 4 bases and J by 8 bases, with 17 bases between. From germline, CDR1 is SGHAT and CDR2 FQNNGV. The CDR3 sequence is 14 residues long. The CDR3 spells CASSSPPLRGGYTF. The CDR3 bases are TGTGCCAGCAGCTCTCCCCCCCTTCGTGGCGGCTACACCTTC.

This chain links TRBV5-1 with TRBJ1-4; D is unclear. CDR1 is SGHRS, CDR2 YFSETQ, per germline. The CDR3 runs 17 residues. Trimming stripped 0 bases from V and 2 bases from J, with 14 bases between. This chain's CDR3 is CASSLDGPGRTNEKLFF. In DNA form, the CDR3 reads TGCGCCAGCAGCTTGGACGGGCCGGGCCGGACTAATGAAAAACTGTTTTTT. Full variable domain (rest looked up from reference TRBV5-1 and TRBJ1-4): KAGVTQTPRYLIKTRGQQVTLSCSPISGHRSVSWYQQTPGQGLQFLFEYFSETQRNKGNFPGRFSGRQFSNSRSEMNVSTLELGDSALYLCASSLDGPGRTNEKLFFGSGTQLSVL.

V usage is TRBV12-3 or TRBV12-4 and J usage is TRBJ2-7, with 12 bases matching TRBD2. J lost 0 bases, V lost 4 bases, and 4 bases had no gene match. The CDR3 loop spans 16 amino acids. The CDR3 DNA follows: TGTGCCAGCAGTTCCCAGACTAGCGGGAGCTCCTACGAGCAGTACTTC. Translating gives CASSSQTSGSSYEQYF.

The gene calls are TRBV27 and TRBJ1-2, with TRBD1 as a possible D gene (5 bases). Deletions cut 1 base from V and 4 bases from J, with 13 bases between. The CDR3 totals 15 residues. CDR1 and CDR2 from the germline V gene are MNHEY and SMNVEV (reference sequence). As DNA, the CDR3 is TGTGCCAGCAGTTTATTTCAGGGAGAGGGCTATGGCTACACCTTC. Translated, it gives CASSLFQGEGYGYTF.

This clonotype was counted between two and nine times. The V call is TRBV7-2, the J call TRBJ2-3; D not certain. V lost 5 bases and J 2 bases, leaving 11 bases between the germline ends. The CDR3 spans 14 residues. The germline gives CDR1 SGHTA, CDR2 FQGNSA. CDR3 region: CASSLTVNTDTQYF. The CDR3 region has the DNA TGTGCCAGCAGCCTTACTGTAAACACAGATACGCAGTATTTT. The whole variable domain, remainder taken from reference TRBV7-2 and TRBJ2-3, is GAGVSQSPSNKVTEKGKDVELRCDPISGHTALYWYRQSLGQGLEFLIYFQGNSAPDKSGLPSDRFSAERTGGSVSTLTIQRTQQEDSAVYLCASSLTVNTDTQYFGPGTRLTVL.

V is TRBV29-1 and J is TRBJ2-3; D ambiguous. There are 10 residues in the CDR3. Germline assignment: CDR1 SQVTM and CDR2 ANQGSEA. Between the trimmed V and J ends, which lost 7 bases and 5 bases, there was a span of 7 bases. The CDR3 bases are TGCAGCGGCCTTGAAGATACGCAGTATTTT. It is translated as CSGLEDTQYF.

The rearrangement uses TRBV4-1 and TRBJ2-1; D is perhaps TRBD2 (5 bases). Germline V gene data show CDR1 as MGHRA and CDR2 as YSYEKL. The CDR3 has 14 amino acids. V was trimmed by 1 base and J by 6 bases, leaving 10 bases between them. CDR3: CASSQGGVGNEQFF. The CDR3 nucleotides read TGCGCCAGCAGCCAAGGGGGAGTCGGCAATGAGCAGTTCTTC.

In regard to this clonotype: One junction end does not reproduce the germline sequence, and a read error may be involved. The chain couples TRBV10-3 to TRBJ2-7, with D maybe TRBD1 (5 bases). Germline V gene lookup returns CDR1 ENHRY and CDR2 SYGVKD. This CDR3 has 15 residues. CDR3: CAIRQYPTGTYEQNF. The CDR3 region has the DNA TGTGCCATCAGGCAATATCCCACAGGAACCTACGAGCAGAACTTC.

In this sample, this clonotype turned up once. The genes are TRBV6-2 or TRBV6-3 and TRBJ1-1; a weak D match, TRBD1 (5 bases). The CDR3 runs 12 residues. The germline gives CDR1 MNHEY, CDR2 SVGEGT. Trimming stripped 8 bases from V and 6 bases from J, with 13 bases between. CDR3 loop: CASRGVDAEAFF. In nucleotides, the CDR3 is TGTGCCAGCCGAGGGGTGGATGCTGAAGCTTTCTTT.